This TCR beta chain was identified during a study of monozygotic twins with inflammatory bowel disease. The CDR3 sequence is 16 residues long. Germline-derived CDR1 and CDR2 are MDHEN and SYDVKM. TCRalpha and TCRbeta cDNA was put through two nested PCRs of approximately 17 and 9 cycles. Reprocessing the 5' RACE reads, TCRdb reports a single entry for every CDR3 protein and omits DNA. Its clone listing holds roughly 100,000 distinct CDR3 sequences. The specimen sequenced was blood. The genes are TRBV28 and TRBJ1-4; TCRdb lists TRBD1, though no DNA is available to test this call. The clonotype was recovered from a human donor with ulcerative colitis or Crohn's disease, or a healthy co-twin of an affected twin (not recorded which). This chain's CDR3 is CASSIPGQSANEKLFF.